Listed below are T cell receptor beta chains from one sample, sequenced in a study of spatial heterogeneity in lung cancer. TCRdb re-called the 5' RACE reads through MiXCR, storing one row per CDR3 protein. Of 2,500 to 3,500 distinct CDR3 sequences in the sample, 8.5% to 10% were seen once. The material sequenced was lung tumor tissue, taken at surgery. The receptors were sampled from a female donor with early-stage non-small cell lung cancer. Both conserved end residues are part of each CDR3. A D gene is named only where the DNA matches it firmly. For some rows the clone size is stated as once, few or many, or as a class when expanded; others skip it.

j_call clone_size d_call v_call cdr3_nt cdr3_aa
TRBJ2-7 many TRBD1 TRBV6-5 TGTGCCAGCAGTACGGGGACAGGGCGGGTCCCTCAGTACTTC CASSTGTGRVPQYF
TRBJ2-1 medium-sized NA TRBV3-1 TGTGCCAGCAGCCAAGAATGGTACAGCCAGGGGTTCTTC CASSQEWYSQGFF
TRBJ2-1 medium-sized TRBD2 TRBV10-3 TGTGCCATCAGCCCCGTGGGAGCGGGGGGATACAATGAGCAGTTCTTC CAISPVGAGGYNEQFF
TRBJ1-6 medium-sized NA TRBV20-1 TGCAGTGCTAGAGGGGGGGGGTTCGACTCACCCCTCCACTTT CSARGGGFDSPLHF
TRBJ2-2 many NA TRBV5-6 TGTGCCAGCAGCGAAACTCCCCACGGGGAGCTGTTTTTT CASSETPHGELFF
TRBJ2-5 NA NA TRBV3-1 TGTGCCAGCAGCCAAGAACCGCTAAGCGGGGAGACCCAGTACTTC CASSQEPLSGETQYF
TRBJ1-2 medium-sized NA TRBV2 TGTGCCAGCAGTACCCCCGGACAGCCCTATGGCTACACCTTC CASSTPGQPYGYTF
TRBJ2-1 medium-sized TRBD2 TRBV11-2 TGTGCCAGCAGCTCCCAGGGACTAGCGCCGGCCGAGCAGTTCTTC CASSSQGLAPAEQFF
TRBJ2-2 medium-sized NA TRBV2 TGTGCCAGCCAGGCTAGCAGTGCCGGGGAGCTGTTTTTT CASQASSAGELFF
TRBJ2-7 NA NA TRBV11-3 TGTGCCAGCAGCCTCATGGACCCCGGTTCCGAGCAGTACTTC CASSLMDPGSEQYF
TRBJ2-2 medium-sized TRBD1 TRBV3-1 TGTGCCAGCAGGCTTACAGGGGTGGACACCGGGGAGCTGTTTTTT CASRLTGVDTGELFF
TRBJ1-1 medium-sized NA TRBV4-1 TGCGCCAGCAGCTTGGAAGGGAACACTGAAGCTTTCTTT CASSLEGNTEAFF
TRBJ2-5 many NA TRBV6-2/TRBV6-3 TGTGCCAGCAGTTACCTCATGGAGACCCAGTACTTC CASSYLMETQYF
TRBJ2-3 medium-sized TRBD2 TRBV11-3 TGTGCCAGCAGAGGCGGGGGGGCCACAGATACGCAGTATTTT CASRGGGATDTQYF
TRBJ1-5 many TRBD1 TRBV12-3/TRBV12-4 TGTGCCAGCAGTTTACGGACAGGAATGAGTAGCAATCAGCCCCAGCATTTT CASSLRTGMSSNQPQHF
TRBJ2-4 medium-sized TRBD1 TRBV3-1 TGTGCCAGTCATCCCGGGACAGGTATGGGGCCCAAAAACATTCAGTACTTC CASHPGTGMGPKNIQYF
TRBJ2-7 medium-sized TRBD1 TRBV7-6 TGTGCCAGCAGCTTAGCGGGGACAGGGAACTACGAGCAGTACTTC CASSLAGTGNYEQYF
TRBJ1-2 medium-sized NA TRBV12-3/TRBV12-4 TGTGCCAGCAGTGAGGGAAACTATGGCTACACCTTC CASSEGNYGYTF
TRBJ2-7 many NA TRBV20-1 TGCAGCATCGGGCAGACTAACCGTTTC CSIGQTNRF
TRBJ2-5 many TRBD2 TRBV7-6 TGTGCCAGCAGCTTAAGAGGCGCGGGGGGAGAGACCCAGTACTTC CASSLRGAGGETQYF
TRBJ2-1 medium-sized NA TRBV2 TGTGCCAGCAGTGCGACAGGCTACCTCTACAATGAGCAGTTCTTC CASSATGYLYNEQFF
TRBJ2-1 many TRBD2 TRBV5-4 TGTGCCAGCAGCTTGGCCGGGGGTCTAGCGGGGAAAAATGAGCAGTTCTTC CASSLAGGLAGKNEQFF
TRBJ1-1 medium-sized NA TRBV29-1 TGCAGCGTTGAATTGGTGTTGGGCACTGAAGCTTTCTTT CSVELVLGTEAFF
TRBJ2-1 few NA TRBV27 TGTGCCAGCAGTTTATTAGGGGGTTTAGGCGATGAGCAGTTCTTC CASSLLGGLGDEQFF
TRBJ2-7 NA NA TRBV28 TGTGCCAGCAGTTTAGGACAGTACGAGCAGTACTTC CASSLGQYEQYF
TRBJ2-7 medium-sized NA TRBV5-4 TGTGCCAGCAGCTTGATAGGAGGAGACACCTACGAGCAGTACTTC CASSLIGGDTYEQYF
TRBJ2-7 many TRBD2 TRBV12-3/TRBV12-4 TGTGCCAGCAGCCGACTAGCGGGGACCTCCTACGAGCAGTACTTC CASSRLAGTSYEQYF
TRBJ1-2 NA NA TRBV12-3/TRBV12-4 TGTGCCAGCAGTTTATGGAGACAACTCTCTAACTATGGCTACACCTTC CASSLWRQLSNYGYTF
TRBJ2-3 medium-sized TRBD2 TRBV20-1 TGCAGTGCCCCGCTAGCGGGGGGGGCGGATACGCAGTATTTT CSAPLAGGADTQYF
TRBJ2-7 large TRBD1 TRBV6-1 TGTGCCAGCAAGATGGGACAGGTCTACGAGCAGTACTTC CASKMGQVYEQYF
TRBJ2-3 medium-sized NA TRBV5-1 TGCGCCAGCAGCGAGAGCGTACTCAGAGCTACGCAGTATTTT CASSESVLRATQYF
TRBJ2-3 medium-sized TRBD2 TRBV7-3 TGTGCCAGCAGTCTAGCGGGGGAGACCACAGATACGCAGTATTTT CASSLAGETTDTQYF
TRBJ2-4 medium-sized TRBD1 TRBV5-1 TGCGCCAGCAGCACCGGACAGGCGAACATTCAGTACTTC CASSTGQANIQYF
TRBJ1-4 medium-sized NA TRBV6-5 TGTGCCAGCAGTTTCGGGAGGGGTAATGAAAAACTGTTTTTT CASSFGRGNEKLFF
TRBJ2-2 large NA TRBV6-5 TGTGCCAGCAGTTACGAAGGGTCCCGGGGCACCGGGGAGCTGTTTTTT CASSYEGSRGTGELFF
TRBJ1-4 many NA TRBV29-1 TGCAGCGTTCGGACGGTAGGGACTAATGAAAAACTGTTTTTT CSVRTVGTNEKLFF
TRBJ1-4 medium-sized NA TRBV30 TGTGCCTGGAGTGCCAGTCTAGGCCAAGAAAAACTGTTTTTT CAWSASLGQEKLFF
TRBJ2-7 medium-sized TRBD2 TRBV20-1 TGCAGTGCTAGAGAGCGGGGGGGAAGCGAGCAGTACTTC CSARERGGSEQYF
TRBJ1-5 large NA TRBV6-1 TGTGCCAGCAGTGATATTAAGGGGAATCAGCCCCAGCATTTT CASSDIKGNQPQHF
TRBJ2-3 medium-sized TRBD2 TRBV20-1 TGCAGTGCTGATTCGGGACTAGGGGTCCCAGATACGCAGTATTTT CSADSGLGVPDTQYF
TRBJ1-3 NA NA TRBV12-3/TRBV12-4 TGTGCCAGCAGTCGGGACGGCCCCTCTGGAAACACCATATATTTT CASSRDGPSGNTIYF
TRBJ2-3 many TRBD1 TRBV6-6 TGTGCCAGCAAGGGGGCTAGCACAGATACGCAGTATTTT CASKGASTDTQYF
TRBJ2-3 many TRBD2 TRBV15 TGTGCCACCAGCAGAGGGGGCGGGGGAGGCACAGATACGCAGTATTTT CATSRGGGGGTDTQYF
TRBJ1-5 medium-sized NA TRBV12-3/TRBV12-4 TGTGCCAGCAGTTTAATGGCGGGCGGCGGCAATCAGCCCCAGCATTTT CASSLMAGGGNQPQHF
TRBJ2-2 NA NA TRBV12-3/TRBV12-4 TGTGCCAGCAGTTTAGACTTTTACACCGGGGAGCTGTTTTTT CASSLDFYTGELFF
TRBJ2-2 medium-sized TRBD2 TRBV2 TGTGCCAGCAGCCTTCTAGCGGGGGGGCCAACCGGGGAGCTGTTTTTT CASSLLAGGPTGELFF
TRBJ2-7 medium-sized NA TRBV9 TGTGCCAGCAGCGTAGTTCCGAGCTCCTACGAGCAGTACTTC CASSVVPSSYEQYF
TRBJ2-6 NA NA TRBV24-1 TGTGCCACCAGTGATTTGCAAAGGCTCAGATGCTCTGGGGCCAACGTCCTGACTTTC CATSDLQRLRCSGANVLTF
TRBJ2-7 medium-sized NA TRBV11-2 TGTGCCAGCAGCCCCTTCCAGGGTATCGACGAGCAGTACTTC CASSPFQGIDEQYF
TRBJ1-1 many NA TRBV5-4 TGTGCCAGCAGCTTGCCGAACACTGAAGCTTTCTTT CASSLPNTEAFF
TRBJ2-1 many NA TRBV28 TGTGCCAGCAGTTTAGTCGGGACGGCTTACAATGAGCAGTTCTTC CASSLVGTAYNEQFF
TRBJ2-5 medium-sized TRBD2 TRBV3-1 TGTGCCAGCAGCCTCCGAGATAGCGGGGTCCAAGAGACCCAGTACTTC CASSLRDSGVQETQYF
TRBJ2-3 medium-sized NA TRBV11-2 TGTGCCAGCAGCCGACGATCTTTGAACAGGTTCACAGATACGCAGTATTTT CASSRRSLNRFTDTQYF
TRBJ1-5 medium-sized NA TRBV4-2 TGTGCCAGCAGCCAAGGGGAGGGTCAGCCCCAGCATTTT CASSQGEGQPQHF